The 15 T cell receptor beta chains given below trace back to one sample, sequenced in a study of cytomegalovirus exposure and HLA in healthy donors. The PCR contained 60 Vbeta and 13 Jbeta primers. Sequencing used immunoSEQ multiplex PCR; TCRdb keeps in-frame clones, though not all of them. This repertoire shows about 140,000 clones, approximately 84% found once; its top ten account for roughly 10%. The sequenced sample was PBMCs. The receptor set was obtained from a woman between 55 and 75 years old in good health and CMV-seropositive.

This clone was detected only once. The CDR3 protein is CASTRTGYGNYGYTF. For the CDR3, the DNA is TGTGCCAGTACCAGAACGGGATATGGGAACTATGGCTACACCTTC. The chain couples TRBV19 to TRBJ1-2; no firm D call. Per the germline V gene, CDR1 is LNHDA and CDR2 is SQIVND (reference sequence). V was clipped by 7 bases and J by 2 bases, with 17 bases between them. The CDR3 consists of 15 residues.

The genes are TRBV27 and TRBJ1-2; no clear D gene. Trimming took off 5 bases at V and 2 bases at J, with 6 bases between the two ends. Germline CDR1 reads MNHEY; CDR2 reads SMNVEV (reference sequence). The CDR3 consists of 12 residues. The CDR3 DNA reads TGTGCCAGCAGTAGCAACAACTATGGCTACACCTTC. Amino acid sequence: CASSSNNYGYTF.

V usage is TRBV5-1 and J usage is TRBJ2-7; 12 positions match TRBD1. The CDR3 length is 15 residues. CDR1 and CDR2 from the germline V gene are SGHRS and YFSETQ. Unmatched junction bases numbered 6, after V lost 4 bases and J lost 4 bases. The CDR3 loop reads CASSLGQGATYEQYF. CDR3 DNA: TGCGCCAGCAGCCTGGGACAGGGGGCGACGTACGAGCAGTACTTC.

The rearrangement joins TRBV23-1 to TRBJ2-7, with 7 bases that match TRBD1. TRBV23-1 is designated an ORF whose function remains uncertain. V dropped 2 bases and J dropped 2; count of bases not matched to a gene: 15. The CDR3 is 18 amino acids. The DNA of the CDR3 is TGCGCCAGCAGTCAACCGAGGGGGCCGGACAGGTTGGCCTACGAGCAGTACTTC. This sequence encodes CASSQPRGPDRLAYEQYF.

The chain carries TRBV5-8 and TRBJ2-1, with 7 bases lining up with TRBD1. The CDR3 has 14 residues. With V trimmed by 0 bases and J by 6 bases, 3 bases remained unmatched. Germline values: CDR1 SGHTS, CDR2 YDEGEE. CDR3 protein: CASSLGQGSNEQFF. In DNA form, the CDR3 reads TGTGCCAGCAGCTTGGGACAGGGAAGCAATGAGCAGTTCTTC.

CDR3 amino acids: CAISAGGSSYEQYF. CDR3 sequence (DNA): TGTGCCATCTCCGCGGGAGGGAGCTCCTACGAGCAGTACTTC. V is TRBV15 and J is TRBJ2-7; 9 positions match TRBD2. Losses at the gene ends were 10 bases for V and 0 bases for J; bases not matched to a gene: 7. The CDR3 is 14 residues long. Looked up from germline, CDR1 is LNHNV and CDR2 is YYDKDF (reference sequence).

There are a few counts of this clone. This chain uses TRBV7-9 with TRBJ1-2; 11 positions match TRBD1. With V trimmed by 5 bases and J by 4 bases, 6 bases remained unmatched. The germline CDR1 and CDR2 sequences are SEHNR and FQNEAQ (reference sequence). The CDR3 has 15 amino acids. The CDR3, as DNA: TGTGCCAGCAGCCCCGGACAGGGGGCAAGCTATGGCTACACCTTC. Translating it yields CASSPGQGASYGYTF.

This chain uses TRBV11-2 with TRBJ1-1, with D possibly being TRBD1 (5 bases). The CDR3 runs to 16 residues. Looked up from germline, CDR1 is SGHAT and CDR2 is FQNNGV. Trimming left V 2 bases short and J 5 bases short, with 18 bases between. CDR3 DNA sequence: TGTGCCAGCAGCTTATACGCGGTGGGGGAGGGTACTGAAGCTTTCTTT. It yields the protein CASSLYAVGEGTEAFF.

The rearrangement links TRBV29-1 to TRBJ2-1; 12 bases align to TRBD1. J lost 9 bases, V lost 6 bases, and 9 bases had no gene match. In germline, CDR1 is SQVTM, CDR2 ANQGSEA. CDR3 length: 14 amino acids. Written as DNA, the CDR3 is TGCAGCGTGTTCCATCGGGACAGGGGGCTTGAGCAGTTCTTC. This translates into CSVFHRDRGLEQFF.

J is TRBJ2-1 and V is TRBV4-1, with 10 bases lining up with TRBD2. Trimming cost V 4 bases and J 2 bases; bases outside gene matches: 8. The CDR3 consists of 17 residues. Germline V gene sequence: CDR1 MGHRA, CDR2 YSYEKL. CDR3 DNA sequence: TGCGCCAGCAGCCGAGACCTGACTAGCGGGCCCTACAATGAGCAGTTCTTC. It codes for CASSRDLTSGPYNEQFF.

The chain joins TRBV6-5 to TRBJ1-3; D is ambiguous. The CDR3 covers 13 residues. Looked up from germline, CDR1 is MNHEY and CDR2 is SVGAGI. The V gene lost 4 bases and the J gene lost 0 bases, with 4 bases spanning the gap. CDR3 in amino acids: CASSLFSGNTIYF. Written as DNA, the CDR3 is TGTGCCAGCAGTTTATTCTCTGGAAACACCATATATTTT.

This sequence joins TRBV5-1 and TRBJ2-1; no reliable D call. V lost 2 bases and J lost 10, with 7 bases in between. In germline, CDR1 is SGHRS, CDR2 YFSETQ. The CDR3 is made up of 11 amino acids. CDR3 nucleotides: TGCGCCAGCAGCTTAGCCCGCGAGCAGTTCTTC. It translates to CASSLAREQFF.

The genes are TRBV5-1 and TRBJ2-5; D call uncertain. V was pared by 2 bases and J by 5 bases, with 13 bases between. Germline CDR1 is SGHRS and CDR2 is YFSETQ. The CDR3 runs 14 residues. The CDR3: CASSFRAPGETQYF. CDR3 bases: TGCGCCAGCAGCTTCAGAGCGCCCGGGGAGACCCAGTACTTC.

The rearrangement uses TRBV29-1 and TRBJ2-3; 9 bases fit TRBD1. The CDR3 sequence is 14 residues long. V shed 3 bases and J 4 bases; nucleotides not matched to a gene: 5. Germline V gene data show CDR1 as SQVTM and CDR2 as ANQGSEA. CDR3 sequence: CSVEGQGKPDTQYF. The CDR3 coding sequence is TGCAGCGTTGAGGGACAGGGCAAGCCAGATACGCAGTATTTT.

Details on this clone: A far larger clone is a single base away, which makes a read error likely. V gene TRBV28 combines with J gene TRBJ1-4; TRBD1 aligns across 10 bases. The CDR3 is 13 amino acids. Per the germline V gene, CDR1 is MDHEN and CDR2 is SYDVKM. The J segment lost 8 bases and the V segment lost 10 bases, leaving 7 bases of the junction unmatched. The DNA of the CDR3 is TGTGCCATCACTGACAGGGGGCAGGAAAAACTGTTTTTT. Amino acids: CAITDRGQEKLFF. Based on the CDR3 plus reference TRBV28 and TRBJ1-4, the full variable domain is DVKVTQSSRYLVKRTGEKVFLECVQDMDHENMFWYRQDPGLGLRLIYFSYDVKMKEKGDIPEGYSVSREKKERFSLILESASTNQTSMYLCAITDRGQEKLFFGSGTQLSVL.